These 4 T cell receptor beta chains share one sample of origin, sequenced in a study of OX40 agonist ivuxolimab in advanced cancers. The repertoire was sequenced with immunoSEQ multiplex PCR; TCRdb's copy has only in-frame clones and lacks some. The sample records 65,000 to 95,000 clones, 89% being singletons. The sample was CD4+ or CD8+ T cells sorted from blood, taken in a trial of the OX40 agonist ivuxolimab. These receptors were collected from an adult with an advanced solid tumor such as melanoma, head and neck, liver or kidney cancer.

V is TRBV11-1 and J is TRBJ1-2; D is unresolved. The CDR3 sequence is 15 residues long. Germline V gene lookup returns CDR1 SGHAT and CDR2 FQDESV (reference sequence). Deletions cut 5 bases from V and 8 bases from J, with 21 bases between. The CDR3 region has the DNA TGTGCCAGCAGCCAAAGAGACGGGGTATTGGAAGGCTACACCTTC. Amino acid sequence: CASSQRDGVLEGYTF.

The CDR3 spells CASSLVWGQNTGELFF. In DNA, the CDR3 is TGCGCCAGCAGCTTGGTCTGGGGTCAGAACACCGGGGAGCTGTTTTTT. The V call is TRBV5-1, the J call TRBJ2-2; D unclear. V shed 0 bases and J shed 1 base, with 10 bases lying between them. The CDR3 spans 16 residues. From germline, CDR1 is SGHRS and CDR2 YFSETQ. The variable domain in full, completed from reference TRBV5-1 and TRBJ2-2, reads KAGVTQTPRYLIKTRGQQVTLSCSPISGHRSVSWYQQTPGQGLQFLFEYFSETQRNKGNFPGRFSGRQFSNSRSEMNVSTLELGDSALYLCASSLVWGQNTGELFFGEGSRLTVL.

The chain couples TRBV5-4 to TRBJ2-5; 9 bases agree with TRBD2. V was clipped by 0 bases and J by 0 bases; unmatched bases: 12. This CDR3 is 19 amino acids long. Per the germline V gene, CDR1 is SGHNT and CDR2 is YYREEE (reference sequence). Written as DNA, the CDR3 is TGTGCCAGCAGCTTGGTATTGAGCGGGGGGCCAAGCCACCAAGAGACCCAGTACTTC. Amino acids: CASSLVLSGGPSHQETQYF.

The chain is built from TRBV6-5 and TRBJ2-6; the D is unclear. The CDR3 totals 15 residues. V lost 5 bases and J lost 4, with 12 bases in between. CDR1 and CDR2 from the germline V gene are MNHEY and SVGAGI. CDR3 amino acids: CASSPGSAGANVLTF. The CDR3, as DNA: TGTGCCAGCAGTCCTGGGTCGGCCGGGGCCAACGTCCTGACTTTC.